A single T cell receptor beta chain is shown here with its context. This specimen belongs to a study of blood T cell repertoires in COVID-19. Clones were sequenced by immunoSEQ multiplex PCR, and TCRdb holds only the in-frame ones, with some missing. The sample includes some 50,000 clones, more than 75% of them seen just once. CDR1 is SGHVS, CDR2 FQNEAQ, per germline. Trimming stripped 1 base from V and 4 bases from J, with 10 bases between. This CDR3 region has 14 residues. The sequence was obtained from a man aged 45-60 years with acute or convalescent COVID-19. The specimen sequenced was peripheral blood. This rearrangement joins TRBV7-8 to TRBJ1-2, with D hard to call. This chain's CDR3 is CASSLVPGPYGYTF. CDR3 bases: TGTGCCAGCAGCTTAGTCCCGGGTCCCTATGGCTACACCTTC.